The source of this TCR beta chain is a study of T cell responses to AZD1222 COVID-19 vaccine. Study results and limitations: Donors skewed white British and female; clonal diversity was possibly underestimated.

CDR3 length: 14 residues. The V and J ends lost 5 bases and 10 bases, in that order; junction bases with no gene match: 6. CDR1 and CDR2 from the germline V gene are LNHNV and YYDKDF (reference sequence). Note on this clone: Its antigen is unidentified.

The method was immunoSEQ multiplex PCR; TCRdb's version includes in-frame clones alone and lacks a portion of them. The repertoire holds around 100,000 clones, with around 91% as singletons. The material was peripheral blood, obtained on day 0 of AZD1222 vaccination. The receptor comes from an adult in good health. This rearrangement joins TRBV15 to TRBJ1-6; TRBD1 matches at 9 bases. CDR3 coding DNA: TGTGCCACCAGCCTGGGACAGGGAGTGTCACCCCTCCACTTT. Its translation is CATSLGQGVSPLHF. The full variable domain, with the rest looked up from reference TRBV15 and TRBJ1-6, is DAMVIQNPRYQVTQFGKPVTLSCSQTLNHNVMYWYQQKSSQAPKLLFHYYDKDFNNEADTPDNFQSRRPNTSFCFLDIRSPGLGDTAMYLCATSLGQGVSPLHFGNGTRLTVT.